This passage covers 6 T cell receptor beta chains from one sample sequenced in a study of cytomegalovirus exposure and HLA in healthy donors. The study ran its PCR with 60 Vbeta and 13 Jbeta primers. Clones were sequenced by immunoSEQ multiplex PCR, and TCRdb holds only the in-frame ones, with some missing. The sample has fewer than 250,000 clones; over 65% are singletons. The sequencing input was PBMCs. These receptors came from a middle-aged man in good health and CMV-seronegative.

This clone was observed a single time. V usage is TRBV27 and J usage is TRBJ1-3, with D unclear. The germline V and J ends were trimmed by 4 bases and 2 bases, with 6 bases remaining between them. The CDR3 covers 13 residues. CDR1 and CDR2 (germline): MNHEY, SMNVEV (reference sequence). CDR3 DNA sequence: TGTGCCAGCAGTTCCCGTCCTGGAAACACCATATATTTT. Protein: CASSSRPGNTIYF.

This clone showed up just a few times. This chain connects TRBV4-1 to TRBJ2-7; the match to TRBD2 covers 11 bases. In germline, CDR1 is MGHRA, CDR2 YSYEKL. CDR3 length equals 16 residues. J was trimmed by 6 bases and V by 4 bases; bases with no gene match: 11. The CDR3 reads CASSPAPGLADSEQYF. The CDR3 DNA sequence: TGCGCCAGCAGCCCCGCCCCGGGACTAGCGGATAGCGAGCAGTACTTC.

The rearrangement joins TRBV28 to TRBJ2-7, with 12 bases matching TRBD1. The J segment lost 5 bases and the V segment lost 7 bases, leaving 12 bases of the junction unmatched. CDR3 length: 16 amino acids. Germline CDR1 is MDHEN and CDR2 is SYDVKM. CDR3: CASTGGTGGARNEQYF. In DNA form, the CDR3 reads TGTGCCAGCACCGGAGGGACAGGGGGCGCAAGAAACGAGCAGTACTTC.

This sequence joins TRBV7-8 and TRBJ2-5; no clear D gene. Germline V gives CDR1 SGHVS, CDR2 FQNEAQ. This CDR3 region has 15 residues. V was shortened by 5 bases and J by 2 bases, with 15 bases between the two germline ends. CDR3 in amino acids: CASSPFSQVQETQYF. CDR3 coding DNA: TGTGCCAGCAGCCCCTTCTCTCAGGTTCAAGAGACCCAGTACTTC.

The chain uses TRBV14 and TRBJ1-2, with 9 bases aligning to TRBD1. V shed 1 base and J 2 bases; nucleotides not matched to a gene: 2. The CDR3 extends over 15 amino acids. Germline CDR1 is SGHDN and CDR2 is FVKESK. CDR3 residues: CASSQGGQGNYGYTF. The CDR3 DNA reads TGTGCCAGCAGCCAAGGGGGACAGGGAAACTATGGCTACACCTTC. Using reference TRBV14 and TRBJ1-2 for the parts outside the CDR3, the full variable domain is EAGVTQFPSHSVIEKGQTVTLRCDPISGHDNLYWYRRVMGKEIKFLLHFVKESKQDESGMPNNRFLAERTGGTYSTLKVQPAELEDSGVYFCASSQGGQGNYGYTFGSGTRLTVV.

The chain employs TRBV16 and TRBJ1-2; TRBD1 agrees at 8 bases. CDR1 and CDR2 (germline): KGHSY, FQNENV. The CDR3 length is 16 residues. V shed 2 bases, J shed 8 bases, and the junction held 13 bases outside the gene matches. CDR3 DNA sequence: TGTGCCAGCAGCCAACTACAGGGGGTGGTGTCTGGCGGCTACACCTTC. Amino acid sequence: CASSQLQGVVSGGYTF.